This passage covers 27 T cell receptor beta chains from one sample sequenced in a study of identical twins. TCRdb ran MiXCR on the 5' RACE reads and lists one entry per CDR3 protein. This sample has approximately 500,000 distinct CDR3 sequences, with around 24% found just once. The same specimen was also included in a second study, on T cells expressing NK-cell markers.

Material: CD4+ T cells sorted from blood. The receptors shown here come from a woman in her late teens or twenties in good health.

The chain links TRBV18 to TRBJ2-3; the D is unclear. The V gene's germline CDR1 is KGHSH and CDR2 LQKENI. The V and J ends lost 2 bases and 0 bases respectively, with 9 bases between them. CDR3 length: 15 residues. The CDR3 coding sequence is TGTGCCAGCTCACCAAGATATCAGAGCACAGATACGCAGTATTTT. This translates into CASSPRYQSTDTQYF.

The chain uses TRBV29-1 and TRBJ2-3, with 7 positions matching TRBD2. J was trimmed by 6 bases and V by 3 bases; bases with no gene match: 3. There are 12 residues in the CDR3. Germline V lookup: CDR1 SQVTM, CDR2 ANQGSEA. The CDR3, as DNA: TGCAGCGTTGATAGGGGAGGGGATACGCAGTATTTT. Protein product: CSVDRGGDTQYF.

The J gene is TRBJ2-3, the V gene TRBV15; 7 bases fit TRBD2. Germline V gene lookup returns CDR1 LNHNV and CDR2 YYDKDF (reference sequence). The CDR3 is 16 amino acids. V dropped 2 bases and J dropped 5; count of bases not matched to a gene: 10. CDR3 bases: TGTGCCACCAGCAGACGAGAAGGGACGGGAGGAGATACGCAGTATTTT. It yields the protein CATSRREGTGGDTQYF.

V gene TRBV7-9 combines with J gene TRBJ1-3; no firm D call. The CDR3 length is 14 residues. The V end lost 3 bases, the J end lost 0 bases, and 6 bases lay between the germline ends. The germline V gene has CDR1 SEHNR and CDR2 FQNEAQ (reference sequence). CDR3 sequence: CASSLAASGNTIYF. The CDR3 nucleotides are TGTGCCAGCAGCTTGGCGGCCTCTGGAAACACCATATATTTT.

This clonotype appeared many times. V is TRBV29-1 and J is TRBJ2-7, with D perhaps TRBD2 (5 bases). CDR3 length equals 12 residues. Per the germline V gene, CDR1 is SQVTM and CDR2 is ANQGSEA. Trimming took 4 bases from V and 3 from J, leaving 10 bases between them. CDR3 DNA: TGCAGCGTTGTACGGGGTAACTACGAGCAGTACTTC. Protein sequence: CSVVRGNYEQYF.

This clonotype was found a few times. The J gene is TRBJ2-3, the V gene TRBV5-1; 10 bases map to TRBD1. J lost 6 bases, V lost 2 bases, and 9 bases had no gene match. This CDR3 is built from 16 residues. Germline V CDR1 and CDR2: SGHRS, YFSETQ. The CDR3 region is CASSFLRTGGGDTQYF. The CDR3, as DNA: TGCGCCAGCAGCTTTCTTCGGACAGGGGGGGGTGATACGCAGTATTTT.

The chain recombines TRBV5-1 with TRBJ2-2; D possibly matches TRBD1 or TRBD2 (5 bases each). The germline CDR1 and CDR2 sequences are SGHRS and YFSETQ. V was clipped by 5 bases and J by 3 bases, with 11 bases between them. CDR3 size: 14 residues. Here the CDR3 DNA reads TGCGCCAGCAGTTGGGGGATGGACACCGGGGAGCTGTTTTTT. This encodes CASSWGMDTGELFF.

This clonotype was observed a few times. The V and J genes are TRBV6-2 or TRBV6-3 and TRBJ2-1; D not certain. V lost 7 bases, J lost 9 bases, and 16 bases lay in between. The CDR3 has 13 residues. Germline loops: CDR1 MNHEY, CDR2 SVGEGT. DNA for the CDR3: TGTGCCAGCACCCAGAACCAGGAGCGTGAGCAGTTCTTC. Its protein product is CASTQNQEREQFF.

In its sample, this clonotype was seen a few times. V usage is TRBV10-3 and J usage is TRBJ2-3; D is unresolved. This CDR3 has 12 amino acids. Trimming removed 8 bases at V and 0 bases at J, with 6 bases between. The V gene's germline CDR1 is ENHRY and CDR2 SYGVKD. In DNA, the CDR3 is TGTGCCATCGGGGAAAGCACAGATACGCAGTATTTT. Translated: CAIGESTDTQYF.

In this sample, this clonotype turned up a few times. This chain joins TRBV29-1 and TRBJ2-1; the D gene is possibly TRBD1 (6 bases). V was trimmed by 5 bases and J by 4 bases, leaving 15 bases between them. CDR1 is SQVTM and CDR2 is ANQGSEA in the germline V gene. There are 14 residues in the CDR3. The DNA for the CDR3 is TGCAGCGTTCTCAGGGGTACTTCTTACAATGAGCAGTTCTTC. Protein: CSVLRGTSYNEQFF.

The chain carries TRBV29-1 and TRBJ2-1; 11 bases align to TRBD1. There are 14 residues in the CDR3. Germline trimming cut 4 bases from V and 9 bases from J; bases unmatched to any gene: 8. Per the germline V gene, CDR1 is SQVTM and CDR2 is ANQGSEA. The CDR3 region has the DNA TGCAGCGTTGCGGGACAGGGGGGACGAAGTGAGCAGTTCTTC. Residues: CSVAGQGGRSEQFF.

The chain employs TRBV12-3 or TRBV12-4 and TRBJ2-1, with a tentative D call TRBD2 (5 bases). V was clipped by 6 bases and J by 4 bases, with 19 bases between them. This CDR3 contains 16 residues. In DNA, the CDR3 is TGTGCCAGCAGCTTTCCGGGATCCGAGATATACAATGAGCAGTTCTTC. This encodes CASSFPGSEIYNEQFF.

This chain links TRBV4-1 with TRBJ2-1, with 12 bases lining up with TRBD2. Germline assignment: CDR1 MGHRA and CDR2 YSYEKL. The CDR3 is 16 amino acids. V was clipped by 0 bases and J by 9 bases; unmatched bases: 6. DNA for the CDR3: TGCGCCAGCAGCCAAGAGGAACTAGCGGGAGGAAGTGAGCAGTTCTTC. Its translation: CASSQEELAGGSEQFF.

The chain links TRBV6-5 to TRBJ1-4; D is perhaps TRBD1 (5 bases). Germline CDR1 and CDR2: MNHEY and SVGAGI. CDR3 length: 14 amino acids. Trimming took 2 bases from V and 14 from J, leaving 18 bases between them. This CDR3 is CASSYGQDFGGLFF. The CDR3 nucleotides are TGTGCCAGCAGTTACGGTCAGGACTTCGGGGGGCTGTTTTTT.

The chain is built from TRBV7-2 and TRBJ2-5; TRBD1 agrees at 7 bases. The CDR3 runs to 14 residues. Trimming at V came to 1 base and at J to 5 bases, leaving 4 bases not matched to a gene. Germline assignment: CDR1 SGHTA and CDR2 FQGNSA. The CDR3 DNA follows: TGTGCCAGCAGCTTAGTGACAGGGTTGGAGACCCAGTACTTC. Protein product: CASSLVTGLETQYF.

The rearrangement joins TRBV5-1 to TRBJ1-3; possible D gene TRBD1, 5 bases. This CDR3 region has 15 residues. Trimming left V 0 bases short and J 2 bases short, with 9 bases between. The V gene's germline CDR1 is SGHRS and CDR2 YFSETQ. CDR3 nucleotide sequence: TGCGCCAGCAGCTTGGCCGGACAAGCTGGAAACACCATATATTTT. Its protein is CASSLAGQAGNTIYF.

The V gene is TRBV20-1, the J gene TRBJ2-5, with D hard to call. This CDR3 is built from 15 residues. Between the trimmed V and J ends, which lost 0 bases and 1 base, there was a span of 12 bases. Germline V gene sequence: CDR1 DFQATT, CDR2 SNEGSKA (reference sequence). CDR3 DNA: TGCAGTGCTAGAGATCTCAAGAACCCCCAAGAGACCCAGTACTTC. Its protein is CSARDLKNPQETQYF.

The V and J genes are TRBV20-1 and TRBJ1-3; possible D gene TRBD1, 5 bases. The CDR3 length is 13 residues. Germline V gives CDR1 DFQATT, CDR2 SNEGSKA (reference sequence). The V end lost 6 bases, the J end lost 4 bases, and 13 bases lay between the germline ends. This CDR3 reads CSASPDTGNTIYF. CDR3 coding DNA: TGCAGTGCCTCACCGGACACAGGAAACACCATATATTTT.

In this sample, this clonotype turned up a few times. V is TRBV7-3 and J is TRBJ2-3, with D tentatively TRBD2 (6 bases). CDR1 is SGHTA and CDR2 is FQGTGA in the germline V gene. The CDR3 runs to 14 residues. Trimming pared 5 bases from V and 2 bases from J, leaving 11 bases between. CDR3 loop: CASSAGSYTDTQYF. The CDR3, as DNA: TGTGCCAGCAGCGCGGGGAGCTACACAGATACGCAGTATTTT. Variable domain in full (rest from reference TRBV7-3 and TRBJ2-3): GAGVSQTPSNKVTEKGKYVELRCDPISGHTALYWYRQSLGQGPEFLIYFQGTGAADDSGLPNDRFFAVRPEGSVSTLKIQRTERGDSAVYLCASSAGSYTDTQYFGPGTRLTVL.

The chain uses TRBV5-1 and TRBJ2-1, with D tentatively TRBD1 or TRBD2 (5 bases each). The CDR3 loop spans 15 amino acids. Germline V gene sequence: CDR1 SGHRS, CDR2 YFSETQ. V shed 6 bases and J shed 6 bases, with 19 bases lying between them. CDR3 sequence reads: CASKWGTDVTNEQFF. DNA of the CDR3: TGCGCCAGCAAGTGGGGGACCGACGTCACCAATGAGCAGTTCTTC.

V is TRBV20-1 and J is TRBJ1-6; no firm D call. CDR1 is DFQATT and CDR2 is SNEGSKA in the germline V gene (reference sequence). The CDR3 sequence is 13 residues long. The germline V and J ends were trimmed by 3 bases and 6 bases, with 9 bases remaining between them. CDR3 bases: TGCAGTGCTAGTCCGTCCCTTAATTCACCCCTCCACTTT. It translates to CSASPSLNSPLHF.

V is TRBV4-1 and J is TRBJ1-1; 7 bases line up with TRBD1. J lost 5 bases, V lost 3 bases, and 12 bases had no gene match. The V gene's germline CDR1 is MGHRA and CDR2 YSYEKL. The CDR3 spans 16 residues. DNA for the CDR3: TGCGCCAGCAGCCAGAAGGGGGCTGGGGGCTGGACTGAAGCTTTCTTT. Amino acids: CASSQKGAGGWTEAFF.

This clonotype turned up a few times. The rearrangement links TRBV3-1 to TRBJ1-4; a weak D match, TRBD1 (5 bases). The CDR3 is made up of 13 amino acids. The ends were cut back, 0 bases at V and 11 bases at J, with 10 bases in the middle. Germline CDR1 LGHDT, CDR2 YNNKEL (reference sequence). In nucleotides, the CDR3 is TGTGCCAGCAGCCAAGATATGCGGGGGAAACTGTTTTTT. Protein product: CASSQDMRGKLFF.

This clonotype has just a few counts. The gene calls are TRBV24-1 and TRBJ2-1, with D uncertain. The germline V gene has CDR1 KGHDR and CDR2 SFDVKD. V shed 9 bases and J shed 6 bases, with 17 bases lying between them. The CDR3 has 14 residues. The CDR3 loop is CATSDPYRSNEQFF. CDR3 in DNA: TGTGCCACCTCGGACCCTTATAGGAGCAATGAGCAGTTCTTC.

This clonotype showed up just a few times. The V call is TRBV29-1, the J call TRBJ2-3; 12 bases agree with TRBD2. The CDR3 is 14 residues long. Trimming cost V 6 bases and J 3 bases; bases outside gene matches: 4. Germline CDR1 and CDR2: SQVTM and ANQGSEA. CDR3 in DNA: TGCAGCGTGGCCGGACTAGCGGGGACAGATACGCAGTATTTT. Translation gives CSVAGLAGTDTQYF.

This clonotype came up once. The chain uses TRBV4-2 and TRBJ2-1, with D possibly matching TRBD2 (7 bases). CDR3 length equals 16 residues. The V gene lost 3 bases and the J gene lost 7 bases, with 19 bases spanning the gap. Germline CDR1 LGHNA, CDR2 YNFKEQ. CDR3 DNA: TGTGCCAGCAGCCAGGGGACGGCGGGGGCTTTAAATGAGCAGTTCTTC. It is translated as CASSQGTAGALNEQFF.

There are a few counts of this clonotype. The gene calls are TRBV10-2 and TRBJ2-1; D is unresolved. Per germline, CDR1 WSHSY and CDR2 SAAADI. V was pared by 0 bases and J by 3 bases, with 9 bases between. This CDR3 has 15 amino acids. CDR3 residues: CASSESWRLYNEQFF. In DNA form, the CDR3 reads TGCGCCAGCAGTGAGTCGTGGAGACTCTACAATGAGCAGTTCTTC.